Listed below are T cell receptor beta chains from one sample, sequenced in a study of a mutant IDH1 vaccine in newly diagnosed glioma. Their antigen targets remain unknown. Only in-frame clones appear in the TCRdb table, and some are missing; sequencing was by immunoSEQ multiplex PCR. The repertoire holds around 100,000 clones, with roughly 89% as singletons. The sample here was PBMCs, taken from a glioma patient whose treatment included an IDH1 peptide vaccine. These TCRs come from a woman aged 45-60 years with glioma. Both conserved end residues are part of each CDR3. The D gene is left open where the match is weak. A clone size is listed for some rows: how often the clone was seen (once, few, many), or a class if it is expanded.

v_gene	d_gene	abundance	j_gene	CDR3aa	CDR3nt
TRBV7-9	TRBD1	-	TRBJ2-5	CASSIPGQGAQETQYF	TGTGCCAGCAGCATACCGGGACAGGGGGCTCAAGAGACCCAGTACTTC
TRBV5-1	-	once	TRBJ1-2	CASSWGTPNYGYTF	TGCGCCAGCAGCTGGGGGACACCAAACTATGGCTACACCTTC
TRBV6-5	TRBD1	once	TRBJ2-1	CASSWRQGQYNEQFF	TGTGCCAGCAGTTGGCGACAGGGCCAATACAATGAGCAGTTCTTC
TRBV4-2	-	-	TRBJ2-2	CASSQDVLDAGELFF	TGTGCCAGCAGCCAAGATGTCCTAGACGCCGGGGAGCTGTTTTTT
TRBV9	-	-	TRBJ2-5	CASAGGPQETQYF	TGTGCCAGCGCCGGAGGGCCCCAAGAGACCCAGTACTTC
TRBV28	-	-	TRBJ1-5	CASSWGGNQPQHF	TGTGCCAGCAGTTGGGGTGGGAATCAGCCCCAGCATTTT
TRBV29-1	TRBD1	-	TRBJ1-1	CSVAIQGVSTEAFF	TGCAGCGTCGCGATCCAGGGGGTTTCCACTGAAGCTTTCTTT
TRBV5-4	TRBD2	-	TRBJ2-1	CASSLPSGSRFNEQFF	TGTGCCAGCAGCTTGCCAAGCGGGAGTCGCTTCAATGAGCAGTTCTTC
TRBV13	TRBD1	-	TRBJ1-1	CASSLPDRGSGTEAFF	TGTGCCAGCAGCTTACCGGACAGGGGGAGCGGCACTGAAGCTTTCTTT
TRBV9	TRBD1	-	TRBJ2-2	CASSPPTGQTGELFF	TGTGCCAGCAGCCCCCCGACAGGGCAAACCGGGGAGCTGTTTTTT
TRBV6-6	-	-	TRBJ2-3	CASSYYGGTDTQYF	TGTGCCAGCAGTTACTATGGTGGCACAGATACGCAGTATTTT
TRBV29-1	-	once	TRBJ2-3	CSGESHFTDTQYF	TGCAGCGGAGAAAGCCACTTCACAGATACGCAGTATTTT
TRBV19	-	-	TRBJ1-4	CASSTGGGKLFF	TGTGCCAGTAGTACCGGCGGGGGAAAACTGTTTTTT
TRBV27	-	-	TRBJ2-2	CASSSGIFGELFF	TGTGCCAGCAGTTCCGGGATTTTCGGGGAGCTGTTTTTT
TRBV6-1	-	-	TRBJ1-1	CASSSGGTLNTEAFF	TGTGCCAGCTCAAGTGGGGGCACTTTGAACACTGAAGCTTTCTTT
TRBV5-4	TRBD2	-	TRBJ2-1	CASSLKLAGNEQFF	TGTGCCAGCAGCCTGAAACTAGCGGGCAATGAGCAGTTCTTC
TRBV7-7	-	-	TRBJ1-5	CASSLVRENQPQHF	TGTGCTAGCAGCTTAGTCAGGGAAAATCAGCCCCAGCATTTT
TRBV5-1	-	-	TRBJ2-1	CASSSGQTPFSSYNEQFF	TGCGCCAGCAGCTCAGGGCAAACTCCATTTAGCTCCTACAATGAGCAGTTCTTC
TRBV7-3	-	-	TRBJ2-2	CASSPGPNTGELFF	TGTGCCAGCAGCCCGGGACCCAACACCGGGGAGCTGTTTTTT
TRBV18	-	-	TRBJ1-3	CASSPNTFSGNTIYF	TGTGCCAGCTCACCAAACACATTCTCTGGAAACACCATATATTTT
TRBV27	-	once	TRBJ2-7	CASSSRGPGEQYF	TGTGCCAGCAGTTCCAGGGGTCCGGGCGAGCAGTACTTC
TRBV6-1	TRBD1	-	TRBJ2-7	CASSSPGQGSDEQYF	TGTGCCAGCAGTTCGCCGGGACAGGGATCTGACGAGCAGTACTTC
TRBV9	-	-	TRBJ2-7	CASSVGSGGEDYEQYF	TGTGCCAGCAGCGTAGGATCGGGGGGCGAAGACTACGAGCAGTACTTC
TRBV2	TRBD2	-	TRBJ2-3	CASSSLAGDADTQYF	TGTGCCAGCAGTTCTCTAGCGGGAGACGCAGATACGCAGTATTTT
TRBV9	TRBD1	-	TRBJ1-2	CASSGSSGTGRSYGYTF	TGTGCCAGCAGCGGCTCGTCCGGGACAGGGAGATCCTATGGCTACACCTTC
TRBV7-9	-	-	TRBJ2-7	CASSHSGGASSYEQYF	TGTGCCAGCAGCCATAGCGGAGGGGCTAGCTCCTACGAGCAGTACTTC
TRBV19	TRBD1	-	TRBJ2-1	CASSIGLLGQRYNEQFF	TGTGCCAGTAGTATTGGGCTCTTGGGACAGAGATACAATGAGCAGTTCTTC
TRBV18	TRBD1	-	TRBJ1-5	CASSPLTGGNQPQHF	TGTGCCAGCTCACCCCTGACAGGGGGCAATCAGCCCCAGCATTTT
TRBV30	-	-	TRBJ1-5	CAWSAPQGGSNQPQHF	TGTGCCTGGAGTGCGCCACAGGGTGGGAGCAATCAGCCCCAGCATTTT